This entry lists 25 T cell receptor beta chains sequenced from one sample in a study of cytomegalovirus exposure and HLA in healthy donors. The PCR was carried out with 60 Vbeta primers and 13 Jbeta primers. The data were produced by immunoSEQ multiplex PCR, yet TCRdb's version contains in-frame clones alone and is incomplete. In the table there are roughly 150,000 clones, roughly 80% of which are singletons. Specimen: PBMCs. These receptors all stem from a male donor in good health and CMV-seronegative.

This chain uses TRBV18 with TRBJ1-2, with D uncertain. The germline gives CDR1 KGHSH, CDR2 LQKENI. This CDR3 comprises 12 residues. V was shortened by 3 bases and J by 5 bases, with 7 bases between the two germline ends. CDR3 nucleotide sequence: TGTGCCAGCTCACCCGGGATGTATGGCTACACCTTC. The encoded protein is CASSPGMYGYTF.

This sequence joins TRBV4-3 and TRBJ2-7; TRBD2 matches 13 bases. With V trimmed by 0 bases and J by 6 bases, 5 bases remained unmatched. Per germline, CDR1 LGHNA and CDR2 YSLEER. The CDR3 totals 16 residues. The CDR3 loop reads CASSQDRTSGGGEQYF. CDR3 DNA: TGCGCCAGCAGCCAAGATAGGACTAGCGGGGGAGGCGAGCAGTACTTC.

The V call is TRBV5-1, the J call TRBJ2-7, with TRBD1 as a possible D gene (6 bases). CDR1 SGHRS and CDR2 YFSETQ come from the germline V gene. The CDR3 has 15 residues. Trimming took off 0 bases at V and 6 bases at J, with 16 bases between the two ends. The CDR3 sequence: CASSLDGRGLAEQYF. The CDR3 nucleotides are TGCGCCAGCAGCTTGGACGGCAGGGGCCTCGCCGAGCAGTACTTC.

This chain's CDR3 is CASSEPGRYEQYF. CDR3 coding DNA: TGTGCCAGCAGTGAACCGGGGAGGTACGAGCAGTACTTC. V is TRBV2 and J is TRBJ2-7; D is possibly TRBD2 (6 bases). V was clipped by 2 bases and J by 4 bases, with 9 bases between them. From germline, CDR1 is SNHLY and CDR2 FYNNEI. The CDR3 totals 13 residues.

This chain uses TRBV27 with TRBJ2-7; 11 nucleotides match TRBD2. The length of the CDR3 is 15 residues. CDR1 is MNHEY and CDR2 is SMNVEV in the germline V gene (reference sequence). The ends lost 6 bases at V and 4 bases at J; junction bases unmatched: 8. The CDR3 spells CASRALAGGRYEQYF. The CDR3 DNA is TGTGCCAGCAGGGCATTAGCGGGGGGGCGGTACGAGCAGTACTTC.

The genes are TRBV7-6 and TRBJ2-2; maybe TRBD2 (5 bases). The CDR3 runs 15 residues. CDR1 SGHVS and CDR2 FNYEAQ come from the germline V gene. Trimming took 5 bases from V and 1 from J, leaving 11 bases between them. The chain's CDR3 is CASSGLGLNTGELFF. The CDR3 bases are TGTGCCAGCAGCGGACTCGGCCTGAACACCGGGGAGCTGTTTTTT.

The gene calls are TRBV11-2 and TRBJ1-2, with 8 bases matching TRBD1. Germline V gives CDR1 SGHAT, CDR2 FQNNGV. V lost 3 bases and J lost 5; bases outside the gene matches: 5. The CDR3 is 14 amino acids. CDR3 sequence reads: CASSFPGGAYGYTF. Written as DNA, the CDR3 is TGTGCCAGCAGCTTCCCAGGGGGCGCGTATGGCTACACCTTC. The variable domain in full, completed from reference TRBV11-2 and TRBJ1-2, reads EAGVAQSPRYKIIEKRQSVAFWCNPISGHATLYWYQQILGQGPKLLIQFQNNGVVDDSQLPKDRFSAERLKGVDSTLKIQPAKLEDSAVYLCASSFPGGAYGYTFGSGTRLTVV.

V gene TRBV4-1 combines with J gene TRBJ2-2, with no clear D. The CDR3 is made up of 18 amino acids. V dropped 0 bases and J dropped 3 bases, with 17 bases sitting between them. CDR1 is MGHRA, CDR2 YSYEKL, per germline. DNA of the CDR3: TGCGCCAGCAGCCAAGATCCTAGATCCGATGGTCACACCGGGGAGCTGTTTTTT. Translation: CASSQDPRSDGHTGELFF.

This clone has just one count. This chain uses TRBV2 with TRBJ2-5; possibly TRBD1 for D (5 bases). The CDR3 contains 15 residues. CDR1 SNHLY and CDR2 FYNNEI come from the germline V gene. V gave up 2 bases and J gave up 2 bases, with 12 bases separating them. The CDR3 reads CASSEQGTPQETQYF. CDR3 coding DNA: TGTGCCAGCAGTGAACAGGGAACTCCTCAAGAGACCCAGTACTTC. Filled out from reference TRBV2 and TRBJ2-5, the complete variable domain reads EPEVTQTPSHQVTQMGQEVILRCVPISNHLYFYWYRQILGQKVEFLVSFYNNEISEKSEIFDDQFSVERPDGSNFTLKIRSTKLEDSAMYFCASSEQGTPQETQYFGPGTRLLVL.

This sequence joins TRBV5-1 and TRBJ2-7; 7 bases are a match to TRBD1. This CDR3 region has 16 residues. Germline trimming cut 4 bases from V and 2 bases from J; bases unmatched to any gene: 12. Germline V gene lookup returns CDR1 SGHRS and CDR2 YFSETQ. The chain's CDR3 is CASSPSRDSETYEQYF. The CDR3 bases are TGCGCCAGCAGCCCCTCCAGGGACAGCGAGACCTACGAGCAGTACTTC.

The chain carries TRBV4-1 and TRBJ2-3; D is possibly TRBD2 (6 bases). Germline CDR1 and CDR2: MGHRA and YSYEKL. Trimming removed 4 bases at V and 1 base at J, with 9 bases between. The CDR3 sequence is 14 residues long. CDR3 protein: CASSPQRGTDTQYF. The CDR3 region has the DNA TGCGCCAGCAGCCCGCAGCGGGGCACAGATACGCAGTATTTT.

The V and J genes are TRBV10-1 and TRBJ2-3; D possibly corresponds to TRBD2 (6 bases). CDR1 and CDR2 (germline): WNHNN, SYGVQD (reference sequence). Between the trimmed V and J ends, which lost 5 bases and 6 bases, there was a span of 21 bases. The CDR3 has 16 amino acids. The chain's CDR3 is CASSREDLIISDTQYF. CDR3 coding DNA: TGCGCCAGCAGTAGGGAGGACCTTATTATATCGGATACGCAGTATTTT.

This chain uses TRBV18 with TRBJ1-1, with 7 bases identical to TRBD1. CDR1 is KGHSH, CDR2 LQKENI, per germline. This CDR3 contains 15 residues. Trimming cost V 5 bases and J 0 bases; bases outside gene matches: 6. Here the CDR3 DNA reads TGTGCCAGCTCAACTGACAGGGCCTTGAACACTGAAGCTTTCTTT. Its translation: CASSTDRALNTEAFF.

The chain combines TRBV29-1 with TRBJ1-1, with TRBD1 matching 8 bases. Trimming removed 0 bases from V and 4 bases from J; junction bases left unmatched: 4. The V gene's germline CDR1 is SQVTM and CDR2 ANQGSEA. The CDR3 totals 14 residues. CDR3 sequence (DNA): TGCAGCGTTGAAGATGCCAGGGGGCCCACTGAAGCTTTCTTT. Residues: CSVEDARGPTEAFF.

V and J are TRBV7-9 and TRBJ2-3; 7 bases are shared with TRBD2. The CDR3 has 17 residues. Germline lookup yields CDR1 SEHNR and CDR2 FQNEAQ (reference sequence). V shed 1 base and J 3 bases; nucleotides not matched to a gene: 10. CDR3 in DNA: TGTGCCAGCAGCTTAGAAGAGAGCGGGGTCGGAACAGATACGCAGTATTTT. Translating gives CASSLEESGVGTDTQYF.

This chain connects TRBV28 to TRBJ2-6; D is ambiguous. The CDR3 totals 16 residues. Looked up from germline, CDR1 is MDHEN and CDR2 is SYDVKM. V was clipped by 3 bases and J by 7 bases, with 16 bases between them. The CDR3 spells CASSFGTTLGANVLTF. CDR3 in DNA: TGTGCCAGCAGTTTTGGAACCACTCTGGGCGCCAACGTCCTGACTTTC.

J is TRBJ2-3 and V is TRBV30; D gene unclear. Germline assignment: CDR1 GTSNPN and CDR2 SVGIG (reference sequence). The CDR3 consists of 13 residues. V lost 3 bases and J 1 base, leaving 8 bases between the germline ends. The CDR3: CAWSFSRTDTQYF. CDR3 nucleotide sequence: TGTGCCTGGAGCTTTAGCCGCACAGATACGCAGTATTTT.

This clone appeared a single time. The J gene is TRBJ1-2, the V gene TRBV27; a possible D gene is TRBD1 (6 bases). V dropped 6 bases and J dropped 2 bases, with 13 bases sitting between them. This CDR3 has 14 residues. Germline CDR1 and CDR2: MNHEY and SMNVEV (reference sequence). Here the CDR3 DNA reads TGTGCCAGCAGGTCTACCGGACAGAACTATGGCTACACCTTC. Residues: CASRSTGQNYGYTF.

The J gene is TRBJ1-6, the V gene TRBV5-1; no reliable D call. Per germline, CDR1 SGHRS and CDR2 YFSETQ. There are 13 residues in the CDR3. V lost 0 bases, J lost 9 bases, and 7 bases lay in between. CDR3 DNA: TGCGCCAGCAGCTTGGCCGAGCGTTCACCCCTCCACTTT. The encoded protein is CASSLAERSPLHF.

This clone was seen just once. V usage is TRBV9 and J usage is TRBJ1-1; 9 positions match TRBD1. The germline V gene encodes CDR1 SGDLS and CDR2 YYNGEE. CDR3 length: 16 residues. Losses at the gene ends were 4 bases for V and 1 base for J; bases not matched to a gene: 8. CDR3 nucleotide sequence: TGTGCCAGCAGCAACCCGGGACAGGGACCGAACACTGAAGCTTTCTTT. Translating gives CASSNPGQGPNTEAFF.

V gene TRBV11-1 combines with J gene TRBJ1-6, with D uncertain. The V end lost 0 bases, the J end lost 13 bases, and 16 bases lay between the germline ends. The germline V gene encodes CDR1 SGHAT and CDR2 FQDESV (reference sequence). This CDR3 spans 15 amino acids. CDR3 sequence reads: CASSLAASDRGPLHF. The CDR3 bases are TGTGCCAGCAGCTTAGCGGCGTCAGACCGAGGGCCCCTCCACTTT.

The V gene is TRBV5-1, the J gene TRBJ2-5, with D possibly being TRBD1 (7 bases). This CDR3 spans 16 amino acids. Trimming stripped 7 bases from V and 7 bases from J, with 26 bases between. CDR1 and CDR2 (germline): SGHRS, YFSETQ. The CDR3 DNA reads TGCGCCAGCCAATGGGGACTCAGACAGGGCTTGGGGACCCAGTACTTC. Its protein is CASQWGLRQGLGTQYF.

In this sample, this clone turned up once. The rearrangement links TRBV4-1 to TRBJ1-1, with 9 positions matching TRBD1. This CDR3 is 15 amino acids long. V was pared by 2 bases and J by 1 base, with 2 bases of the junction left unmatched. The germline V gene encodes CDR1 MGHRA and CDR2 YSYEKL. The CDR3 region is CASSQPGQGNTEAFF. The CDR3 nucleotides read TGCGCCAGCAGCCAACCGGGACAGGGGAACACTGAAGCTTTCTTT.

This rearrangement joins TRBV9 to TRBJ1-5, with a tentative D call TRBD1 (6 bases). The CDR3 has 14 amino acids. CDR1 and CDR2 from the germline V gene are SGDLS and YYNGEE. Trimming removed 4 bases at V and 3 bases at J, with 11 bases between. The CDR3 loop reads CASSHRDNNQPQHF. The CDR3 DNA reads as TGTGCCAGCAGCCACCGGGACAACAATCAGCCCCAGCATTTT. The whole variable domain, filled in from reference TRBV9 and TRBJ1-5, reads DSGVTQTPKHLITATGQRVTLRCSPRSGDLSVYWYQQSLDQGLQFLIQYYNGEERAKGNILERFSAQQFPDLHSELNLSSLELGDSALYFCASSHRDNNQPQHFGDGTRLSIL.

V usage is TRBV7-9 and J usage is TRBJ2-5; 8 bases match TRBD2. The length of the CDR3 is 15 residues. Germline V gene lookup returns CDR1 SEHNR and CDR2 FQNEAQ (reference sequence). V was pared by 5 bases and J by 5 bases, with 10 bases of the junction left unmatched. CDR3 protein: CASSMSAGGTETQYF. DNA of the CDR3: TGTGCCAGCAGCATGTCGGCGGGGGGAACGGAGACCCAGTACTTC. The variable domain in full, completed from reference TRBV7-9 and TRBJ2-5, reads DTGVSQNPRHKITKRGQNVTFRCDPISEHNRLYWYRQTLGQGPEFLTYFQNEAQLEKSRLLSDRFSAERPKGSFSTLEIQRTEQGDSAMYLCASSMSAGGTETQYFGPGTRLLVL.